The source of this T cell receptor beta chain is a study of radiation and T cells in renal cell carcinoma. Assay used: immunoSEQ multiplex PCR; TCRdb lists only in-frame clones, some missing. The profile shows approximately 100,000 clones, 80% to 90% of them singletons. Time point specified: baseline pretreatment blood. Treatment indicated: 15 Gy SBRT to primary tumor, nephrectomy 4 weeks later. Germline V lookup: CDR1 SNHLY, CDR2 FYNNEI. The ends were cut back, 8 bases at V and 5 bases at J, with 15 bases in the middle. This CDR3 comprises 13 residues. Source: blood, taken from a patient whose treatment included radiotherapy and nephrectomy. The clonotype originates from a man over 45 with renal cell carcinoma. This rearrangement joins TRBV2 to TRBJ2-5; D could derive from TRBD1 or TRBD2 (5 bases each). The CDR3 loop is CASPVRGFETQYF. The CDR3 DNA sequence: TGTGCCAGCCCCGTGAGGGGATTCGAGACCCAGTACTTC.